Listed here is a single T cell receptor (beta chain). This CDR3 region has 13 residues. CDR1 SGHAT and CDR2 FQNNGV come from the germline V gene. Trimming cost V 3 bases and J 7 bases, with 10 bases left between them. Per the original methods: Reference gene primer amplification yielded estimated nucleated cell counts. Produced via immunoSEQ multiplex PCR; TCRdb's table is partial and in-frame only. Clone size and V and J calls were adopted from that table, with D and trimming inferred from the DNA. The sample carries 300,000 or so clones, about 90% recorded once. This entry comes from a study of blood T cell repertoires in COVID-19.

The clonotype comes from a woman between 35 and 50 years old with acute or convalescent COVID-19. The V and J genes are TRBV11-2 and TRBJ2-1, with D possibly being TRBD2 (6 bases). What was sequenced was peripheral blood. CDR3 amino acids: CASSFGGMNEQFF. CDR3 coding DNA: TGTGCCAGCAGCTTTGGCGGGATGAATGAGCAGTTCTTC.